Listed here are 30 T cell receptor beta chains from one sample, sequenced in a study of beta chain features in type 1 diabetes. Expressed TCRB transcripts got sequenced, as all isolated RNA was reverse transcribed. The protocol was immunoSEQ multiplex PCR, while the TCRdb copy is restricted to in-frame clones and leaves out a portion. The table lists some 300,000 clones, 8% of them singletons. Sequencing used central memory CD4+ T cells from blood. The receptors originated from a woman aged 18-29 years in good health.

The chain carries TRBV29-1 and TRBJ2-7; maybe TRBD1 (6 bases). The V end lost 7 bases, the J end lost 3 bases, and 13 bases lay between the germline ends. The germline gives CDR1 SQVTM, CDR2 ANQGSEA. The CDR3 spans 12 residues. The CDR3 DNA sequence: TGCAGCGCGCACAGGGCCCGCTACGAGCAGTACGTC. Its protein is CSAHRARYEQYV.

The sample holds many counts of this clone. The chain carries TRBV18 and TRBJ2-7; D call uncertain. V was trimmed by 1 base and J by 6 bases, leaving 10 bases between them. The CDR3 runs 13 residues. Germline V gene lookup returns CDR1 KGHSH and CDR2 LQKENI. CDR3 region: CASSPLEGSEQYV. Written as DNA, the CDR3 is TGTGCCAGCTCACCACTCGAAGGAAGCGAGCAGTACGTC.

The rearrangement joins TRBV7-9 to TRBJ1-4; 8 nucleotides agree with TRBD1. The CDR3 runs to 16 residues. Germline V gene lookup returns CDR1 SEHNR and CDR2 FQNEAQ (reference sequence). V shed 4 bases, J shed 8 bases, and the junction held 12 bases outside the gene matches. The CDR3, as DNA: TGTGCCAGCAGCTCCACTTCAGGGGGCGCAGGGGAAAAACTGTTTTTT. It specifies CASSSTSGGAGEKLFF.

V and J are TRBV18 and TRBJ1-5, with D unresolved. V lost 4 bases and J lost 5, with 15 bases in between. This CDR3 is built from 15 residues. CDR1 is KGHSH and CDR2 is LQKENI in the germline V gene. CDR3 protein: CASSLTSPADQPQHF. DNA of the CDR3: TGTGCCAGCTCACTCACTTCCCCCGCCGATCAGCCCCAGCATTTT. Full variable domain (outside the CDR3, taken from reference TRBV18 and TRBJ1-5): NAGVMQNPRHLVRRRGQEARLRCSPMKGHSHVYWYRQLPEEGLKFMVYLQKENIIDESGMPKERFSAEFPKEGPSILRIQQVVRGDSAAYFCASSLTSPADQPQHFGDGTRLSIL.

The chain employs TRBV2 and TRBJ2-1; unclear D gene. Germline V gene sequence: CDR1 SNHLY, CDR2 FYNNEI. With 1 base removed from V and 5 bases from J, the gap between germline ends came to 3 bases. The CDR3 sequence is 12 residues long. This chain's CDR3 is CASSEGNNEQFF. CDR3 bases: TGTGCCAGCAGTGAAGGTAACAATGAGCAGTTCTTC. Supplemented by reference TRBV2 and TRBJ2-1, the full variable domain reads EPEVTQTPSHQVTQMGQEVILRCVPISNHLYFYWYRQILGQKVEFLVSFYNNEISEKSEIFDDQFSVERPDGSNFTLKIRSTKLEDSAMYFCASSEGNNEQFFGPGTRLTVL.

This clone was detected many times. The CDR3 protein is CASSFSYNEQFF. In DNA form, the CDR3 reads TGTGCCAGCAGTTTCTCCTACAATGAGCAGTTCTTC. The V call is TRBV28, the J call TRBJ2-1; D is ambiguous. Trimming shortened V by 3 bases and J by 0 bases, and 0 bases separated the two germline ends. CDR1 and CDR2 (germline): MDHEN, SYDVKM. The CDR3 contains 12 residues.

This clone occurred once. The CDR3 sequence is CASSGGPLNTQYF. DNA for the CDR3: TGTGCCAGCTCGGGGGGGCCCTTAAATACGCAGTATTTT. This chain joins TRBV7-6 and TRBJ2-3, with TRBD2 identical over 8 bases. The CDR3 contains 13 residues. Germline V lookup: CDR1 SGHVS, CDR2 FNYEAQ. V shed 8 bases, J shed 7 bases, and the junction held 8 bases outside the gene matches.

The rearrangement joins TRBV9 to TRBJ2-1; 12 nucleotides align to TRBD2. Germline-derived CDR1 and CDR2 are SGDLS and YYNGEE. Unmatched junction bases numbered 5, after V lost 3 bases and J lost 7 bases. This CDR3 has 15 amino acids. CDR3 protein: CASSESSGRANEQFF. CDR3 in DNA: TGTGCCAGCAGCGAATCTAGCGGGAGGGCTAATGAGCAGTTCTTC.

The DNA of the CDR3 is TGCGCCAGCAGCTACGGACTAGCGGGAGGAGACGAGCAGTACTTC. It encodes CASSYGLAGGDEQYF. The chain combines TRBV5-1 with TRBJ2-7; 14 bases agree with TRBD2. This CDR3 region has 15 residues. Looked up from germline, CDR1 is SGHRS and CDR2 is YFSETQ. J was trimmed by 5 bases and V by 3 bases; bases with no gene match: 4.

This clone was seen at least ten times. This sequence joins TRBV11-3 and TRBJ2-1; TRBD2 matches 7 bases. This CDR3 region has 15 residues. Germline V gives CDR1 SGHNT, CDR2 YENEEA. Trimming took 5 bases from V and 8 from J; bases not matched to a gene: 12. CDR3 loop: CASSATSASKDEQFF. DNA for the CDR3: TGTGCCAGCAGCGCAACTAGCGCGTCTAAAGATGAGCAGTTCTTC.

This chain connects TRBV7-9 to TRBJ2-5; 12 bases are shared with TRBD2. The CDR3 contains 18 residues. With V trimmed by 0 bases and J by 4 bases, 9 bases remained unmatched. Germline CDR1 SEHNR, CDR2 FQNEAQ (reference sequence). CDR3 coding DNA: TGTGCCAGCAGCTTAGCGCGATCTAGCGGGGGGGCGGCAGAGACCCAGTACTTC. Translating gives CASSLARSSGGAAETQYF.

The table lists this clone with a few counts. Other nucleotide sequences from this sample produce the same CDR3. V gene TRBV18 combines with J gene TRBJ1-4; D is perhaps TRBD1 (5 bases). CDR3 length: 13 amino acids. Per germline, CDR1 KGHSH and CDR2 LQKENI. Trimming stripped 3 bases from V and 4 bases from J, with 6 bases between. DNA of the CDR3: TGTGCCAGCTCACCCAGGGATAATGAAAAACTGTTTTTT. It specifies CASSPRDNEKLFF. The full variable domain, in which reference TRBV18 and TRBJ1-4 provide the parts outside the CDR3, is NAGVMQNPRHLVRRRGQEARLRCSPMKGHSHVYWYRQLPEEGLKFMVYLQKENIIDESGMPKERFSAEFPKEGPSILRIQQVVRGDSAAYFCASSPRDNEKLFFGSGTQLSVL.

The rearrangement joins TRBV15 to TRBJ1-5; possible D gene TRBD1, 5 bases. The CDR3 spans 17 residues. CDR1 LNHNV and CDR2 YYDKDF come from the germline V gene (reference sequence). V dropped 0 bases and J dropped 1 base, with 13 bases sitting between them. CDR3 coding DNA: TGTGCCACCAGCAGAGATCGGCGCGGGGGGAGCAATCAGCCCCAGCATTTT. It translates to CATSRDRRGGSNQPQHF.

This chain uses TRBV28 with TRBJ1-1; D uncertain. The CDR3 consists of 13 residues. Germline CDR1 is MDHEN and CDR2 is SYDVKM. The germline V and J ends were trimmed by 4 bases and 6 bases, with 12 bases remaining between them. The CDR3 nucleotides read TGTGCCAGCAGTTCGGGAACTAGGGCTGAAGCTTTCTTT. Translating it yields CASSSGTRAEAFF.

The chain joins TRBV4-2 to TRBJ1-4; 7 bases match TRBD1. Germline CDR1 reads LGHNA; CDR2 reads YNFKEQ. V was clipped by 3 bases and J by 4 bases; unmatched bases: 8. The CDR3 is 16 amino acids. The CDR3 reads CASSQGKDRSNEKLFF. CDR3 nucleotides: TGTGCCAGCAGCCAGGGAAAGGACAGGAGTAATGAAAAACTGTTTTTT.

Only a few counts were recorded for this clone. The V and J genes are TRBV19 and TRBJ1-1, with 7 bases that match TRBD1. V shed 6 bases, J shed 2 bases, and the junction held 9 bases outside the gene matches. CDR1 and CDR2 from the germline V gene are LNHDA and SQIVND (reference sequence). The CDR3 runs to 15 residues. CDR3 nucleotides: TGTGCCAGTAGCACCCCCGGACAGGTAAACACTGAAGCTTTCTTT. Translating it yields CASSTPGQVNTEAFF.

The chain carries TRBV5-4 and TRBJ1-5; D might be TRBD1 (6 bases). Trimming removed 4 bases at V and 7 bases at J, with 9 bases between. This CDR3 contains 12 residues. CDR1 and CDR2 (germline): SGHNT, YYREEE (reference sequence). The chain's CDR3 is CASSAQGQPQHF. The DNA for the CDR3 is TGTGCCAGCAGCGCACAGGGACAGCCCCAGCATTTT. Combining the CDR3 with reference TRBV5-4 and TRBJ1-5 gives the whole variable domain ETGVTQSPTHLIKTRGQQVTLRCSSQSGHNTVSWYQQALGQGPQFIFQYYREEENGRGNFPPRFSGLQFPNYSSELNVNALELDDSALYLCASSAQGQPQHFGDGTRLSIL.

In its sample, this clone was seen many times. The rearrangement uses TRBV6-4 and TRBJ2-3; possibly TRBD1 for D (6 bases). The V end lost 4 bases, the J end lost 4 bases, and 12 bases lay between the germline ends. The CDR3 is 14 residues long. Germline CDR1 and CDR2: MRHNA and SNTAGT. The CDR3 DNA sequence: TGTGCCAGCAGTGTATCAGGGGCCGCAGATACGCAGTATTTT. Translating it yields CASSVSGAADTQYF.

This clone was observed a few times. This chain joins TRBV19 and TRBJ2-1; D is ambiguous. Trimming took off 8 bases at V and 8 bases at J, with 16 bases between the two ends. The CDR3 loop spans 13 amino acids. The germline V gene encodes CDR1 LNHDA and CDR2 SQIVND (reference sequence). This CDR3 reads CASESPHSYEQFF. In DNA, the CDR3 is TGTGCCAGTGAATCTCCTCACAGCTATGAGCAGTTCTTC.

This clone was seen a handful of times. The chain couples TRBV5-1 to TRBJ1-2; 12 bases align to TRBD1. The CDR3 runs to 16 residues. From germline, CDR1 is SGHRS and CDR2 YFSETQ. The V gene end was trimmed by 2 bases and the J gene end by 8 bases; junction bases not matched to a gene: 10. CDR3 DNA: TGCGCCAGCAGCTTTGGCCCCGGGACAGGGGGCGGCGGCTACACCTTC. Its translation is CASSFGPGTGGGGYTF. The full variable domain, its missing parts supplied by reference TRBV5-1 and TRBJ1-2, is KAGVTQTPRYLIKTRGQQVTLSCSPISGHRSVSWYQQTPGQGLQFLFEYFSETQRNKGNFPGRFSGRQFSNSRSEMNVSTLELGDSALYLCASSFGPGTGGGGYTFGSGTRLTVV.

The V gene is TRBV15, the J gene TRBJ2-7; no definite D call. CDR1 is LNHNV, CDR2 YYDKDF, per germline (reference sequence). V lost 1 base to trimming and J lost 4 bases, with 8 bases between them. This CDR3 has 13 residues. CDR3 loop: CATSRGHQYEQYV. The CDR3 DNA reads as TGTGCCACCAGCAGAGGTCACCAATACGAGCAGTACGTC.

This clone came up a few times. The chain couples TRBV9 to TRBJ2-1; either TRBD1 or TRBD2 may fit D (6 bases each). Per the germline V gene, CDR1 is SGDLS and CDR2 is YYNGEE. V was trimmed by 2 bases and J by 8 bases, leaving 20 bases between them. The length of the CDR3 is 16 residues. As DNA, the CDR3 is TGTGCCAGCAGCGTGGGGGGCCAGGCAGTCTGGCATGAGCAGTTCTTC. Translation: CASSVGGQAVWHEQFF. The entire variable domain, with the rest obtained from reference TRBV9 and TRBJ2-1, is as follows: DSGVTQTPKHLITATGQRVTLRCSPRSGDLSVYWYQQSLDQGLQFLIQYYNGEERAKGNILERFSAQQFPDLHSELNLSSLELGDSALYFCASSVGGQAVWHEQFFGPGTRLTVL.

This clone was seen only a few times. Here the CDR3 reads CASSPDEQGNIQYF. Written as DNA, the CDR3 is TGTGCCAGCAGCCCGGATGAACAGGGTAACATTCAGTACTTC. The chain uses TRBV9 and TRBJ2-4, with D possibly matching TRBD1 (6 bases). V shed 4 bases and J shed 7 bases, with 15 bases lying between them. Germline V lookup: CDR1 SGDLS, CDR2 YYNGEE. This CDR3 comprises 14 residues.

The J gene is TRBJ1-3, the V gene TRBV5-6; 7 bases fit TRBD1. CDR3 length equals 15 residues. Germline CDR1 is SGHDT and CDR2 is YYEEEE. V shed 2 bases and J 3 bases; nucleotides not matched to a gene: 5. The CDR3 loop reads CASSLDRVVGNTIYF. In DNA form, the CDR3 reads TGTGCCAGCAGCTTAGACAGGGTCGTTGGAAACACCATATATTTT.

This clone was counted a few times. The rearrangement joins TRBV10-3 to TRBJ2-1; either TRBD1 or TRBD2 may supply D (5 bases each). V lost 10 bases, J lost 4 bases, and 14 bases lay in between. This CDR3 spans 13 amino acids. In germline, CDR1 is ENHRY, CDR2 SYGVKD. The CDR3 reads CATWDAGYNEQFF. CDR3 nucleotide sequence: TGTGCCACCTGGGACGCCGGGTACAATGAGCAGTTCTTC.

This chain uses TRBV18 with TRBJ2-3, with TRBD2 matching 7 bases. V was clipped by 3 bases and J by 6 bases; unmatched bases: 9. This CDR3 comprises 15 residues. Per germline, CDR1 KGHSH and CDR2 LQKENI. CDR3 nucleotide sequence: TGTGCCAGCTCACCCATGGGGGGGACTACGGATACGCAGTATTTT. Its protein product is CASSPMGGTTDTQYF.

This clone turned up a few times. The CDR3 DNA reads as TGTGCCACCGAGGGGAAAAACTCCTACAATGAGCAGTTCTTC. Protein: CATEGKNSYNEQFF. The chain links TRBV6-5 to TRBJ2-1; D possibly matches TRBD1 or TRBD2 (5 bases each). The CDR3 is 14 residues long. Germline V CDR1 and CDR2: MNHEY, SVGAGI. V was shortened by 10 bases and J by 0 bases, with 13 bases between the two germline ends.

This clone was found many times. The gene calls are TRBV12-5 and TRBJ1-1, with D possibly being TRBD1 (5 bases). CDR1 and CDR2 from the germline V gene are LGHNT and FRNRAP. CDR3 length equals 16 residues. Trimming removed 1 base at V and 1 base at J, with 13 bases between. The CDR3 reads CASGLDWTRSNTEAFF. The CDR3, as DNA: TGTGCTAGTGGTTTGGACTGGACACGGTCGAACACTGAAGCTTTCTTT.

The V gene is TRBV7-2, the J gene TRBJ1-2; the match to TRBD1 covers 7 bases. The germline CDR1 and CDR2 sequences are SGHTA and FQGNSA. V was pared by 4 bases and J by 7 bases, with 3 bases of the junction left unmatched. The CDR3 sequence is 12 residues long. The CDR3: CASSWEGAGYTF. DNA for the CDR3: TGTGCCAGCAGCTGGGAGGGGGCTGGCTACACCTTC. Full variable domain (rest looked up from reference TRBV7-2 and TRBJ1-2): GAGVSQSPSNKVTEKGKDVELRCDPISGHTALYWYRQSLGQGLEFLIYFQGNSAPDKSGLPSDRFSAERTGGSVSTLTIQRTQQEDSAVYLCASSWEGAGYTFGSGTRLTVV.

This clone has more than one count but fewer than ten. The chain is built from TRBV2 and TRBJ1-1, with 9 positions matching TRBD1. The CDR3 covers 15 residues. In germline, CDR1 is SNHLY, CDR2 FYNNEI. V was pared by 6 bases and J by 5 bases, with 10 bases of the junction left unmatched. CDR3 amino acids: CASSPWTGARTEAFF. CDR3 in DNA: TGTGCCAGCAGCCCCTGGACAGGGGCAAGAACTGAAGCTTTCTTT.